This T cell receptor beta chain was captured in a study of T-cell reconstitution after alpha-beta-depleted transplantation in children. V shed 7 bases and J 1 base; nucleotides not matched to a gene: 17. This CDR3 comprises 21 residues. The germline CDR1 and CDR2 sequences are MNHEY and SVGEGT. Unique molecular identifiers were incorporated when the TCRbeta library was constructed. TCRdb re-derived calls from the PCR reads in MiXCR, one entry per CDR3 protein. The profile covers a few hundred thousand distinct CDR3 sequences, with 9.9% appearing a single time and over 9% taken by the ten largest. The input for sequencing was PBMCs from the stem cell graft donor, taken from the stem cell graft. This TCR derives from a human donor who donated a stem cell graft to a child with SCID. The J gene is TRBJ2-1, the V gene TRBV6-2 or TRBV6-3; 15 bases are a match to TRBD2. The CDR3 DNA sequence: TGTGCCAGCACCCGTCCAATCCCCTGGACTAGCGGGGGGGCATCCTACAATGAGCAGTTCTTC. Translating gives CASTRPIPWTSGGASYNEQFF.